The 24 T cell receptor beta chains below were found in one sample sequenced in a study of siplizumab effects on memory and regulatory T cells. TCRdb's copy holds only in-frame clones and misses some; the assay was immunoSEQ multiplex PCR. Of tens of thousands of clones listed, 80% to 90% are singletons. Input material: naive CD4+ T cells sorted from blood. The origin of the receptors is a human donor in good health.

The gene calls are TRBV6-5 and TRBJ2-5, with D possibly being TRBD2 (6 bases). This CDR3 spans 14 amino acids. From germline, CDR1 is MNHEY and CDR2 SVGAGI. The ends were cut back, 10 bases at V and 2 bases at J, with 17 bases in the middle. The CDR3 spells CATSWGGTQETQYF. For the CDR3, the DNA is TGTGCCACCTCCTGGGGCGGGACGCAAGAGACCCAGTACTTC.

The CDR3 region has the DNA TGTGCCAGCAGATCAACAGGGATTGGGGATACGCAGTATTTT. The encoded protein is CASRSTGIGDTQYF. The chain joins TRBV28 to TRBJ2-3; D may be TRBD1 (6 bases). V lost 6 bases and J lost 6, with 16 bases in between. CDR3 length: 14 residues. The germline gives CDR1 MDHEN, CDR2 SYDVKM.

V usage is TRBV5-5 and J usage is TRBJ1-1; D possibly corresponds to TRBD1 (6 bases). Per germline, CDR1 SGHKS and CDR2 YYEKEE (reference sequence). Trimming took off 3 bases at V and 0 bases at J, with 12 bases between the two ends. The CDR3 covers 15 residues. In DNA form, the CDR3 reads TGTGCCAGCAGCTCGGTGGGGGCGGTGAACACTGAAGCTTTCTTT. It yields the protein CASSSVGAVNTEAFF.

The gene calls are TRBV28 and TRBJ2-4, with D hard to call. The ends were cut back, 1 base at V and 1 base at J, with 5 bases in the middle. There are 14 residues in the CDR3. Looked up from germline, CDR1 is MDHEN and CDR2 is SYDVKM. This chain's CDR3 is CASSLLSAKNIQYF. In nucleotides, the CDR3 is TGTGCCAGCAGTTTATTGTCGGCCAAAAACATTCAGTACTTC. Using reference TRBV28 and TRBJ2-4 for the parts outside the CDR3, the full variable domain is DVKVTQSSRYLVKRTGEKVFLECVQDMDHENMFWYRQDPGLGLRLIYFSYDVKMKEKGDIPEGYSVSREKKERFSLILESASTNQTSMYLCASSLLSAKNIQYFGAGTRLSVL.

The chain joins TRBV5-5 to TRBJ1-3; D possibly corresponds to TRBD1 (6 bases). CDR1 and CDR2 (germline): SGHKS, YYEKEE (reference sequence). The CDR3 extends over 15 amino acids. The germline V and J ends were trimmed by 4 bases and 4 bases, with 15 bases remaining between them. The CDR3 sequence: CASSLIGGRGNTIYF. Here the CDR3 DNA reads TGTGCCAGCAGCCTTATTGGGGGGCGAGGAAACACCATATATTTT.

The chain couples TRBV5-4 to TRBJ1-2, with D hard to call. Germline V gene data show CDR1 as SGHNT and CDR2 as YYREEE (reference sequence). Trimming took 7 bases from V and 1 from J, leaving 11 bases between them. This CDR3 spans 13 amino acids. CDR3 residues: CASSGTGNYGYTF. DNA of the CDR3: TGTGCCAGCTCTGGCACGGGTAACTATGGCTACACCTTC.

This clone has only one observation. The CDR3 DNA is TGTGCCAGCTCACCAGATAGACAGGGGACGAACACCGGGGAGCTGTTTTTT. Its translation is CASSPDRQGTNTGELFF. The J gene is TRBJ2-2, the V gene TRBV18; 8 bases map to TRBD1. Germline V CDR1 and CDR2: KGHSH, LQKENI. V lost 2 bases, J lost 0 bases, and 5 bases stayed unmatched. This CDR3 spans 17 amino acids.

Only one count was recorded for this clone. The chain joins TRBV9 to TRBJ2-3, with TRBD1 matching over 8 bases. The length of the CDR3 is 16 residues. Trimming took 2 bases from V and 1 from J; bases not matched to a gene: 6. The germline gives CDR1 SGDLS, CDR2 YYNGEE. The DNA of the CDR3 is TGTGCCAGCAGCGTGGGGACAGGCAGGGGCACAGATACGCAGTATTTT. Encoded protein: CASSVGTGRGTDTQYF.

This chain links TRBV6-1 with TRBJ1-2, with D possibly TRBD1 on 6 matching bases. The V end was cut by 2 bases, the J end by 4 bases, with 14 bases between. Germline V gives CDR1 MNHNS, CDR2 SASEGT. The CDR3 has 15 amino acids. CDR3 nucleotide sequence: TGTGCCAGCAGTGAAACCCGGGGGCAGCGCTATGGCTACACCTTC. Amino acid sequence: CASSETRGQRYGYTF.

This clone has just a few counts. This sequence joins TRBV4-1 and TRBJ1-5; D ambiguous. This CDR3 contains 13 residues. The V end lost 4 bases, the J end lost 4 bases, and 8 bases lay between the germline ends. Per germline, CDR1 MGHRA and CDR2 YSYEKL. This chain's CDR3 is CASSRGLNQPQHF. The CDR3 DNA is TGCGCCAGCAGCCGGGGTTTAAATCAGCCCCAGCATTTT.

The chain recombines TRBV27 with TRBJ2-1, with 10 bases identical to TRBD1. The V segment lost 3 bases and the J segment 10 bases; nucleotides outside the gene matches: 9. The CDR3 runs 15 residues. Germline V gene data show CDR1 as MNHEY and CDR2 as SMNVEV (reference sequence). This CDR3 reads CASSFETGGLREQFF. The CDR3 DNA reads as TGTGCCAGCAGTTTCGAGACAGGGGGCCTGAGGGAGCAGTTCTTC.

The chain couples TRBV10-3 to TRBJ2-1; 7 bases map to TRBD2. Looked up from germline, CDR1 is ENHRY and CDR2 is SYGVKD. The length of the CDR3 is 13 residues. Trimming removed 11 bases from V and 2 bases from J; junction bases left unmatched: 6. In DNA, the CDR3 is TGTGCCGTCGGGGGGAGGCCCTACAATGAGCAGTTCTTC. Protein sequence: CAVGGRPYNEQFF.

The count of this clone is one. The chain couples TRBV5-1 to TRBJ2-2; D is possibly TRBD1 (5 bases). V dropped 1 base and J dropped 4 bases, with 8 bases sitting between them. The CDR3 consists of 14 residues. CDR1 is SGHRS and CDR2 is YFSETQ in the germline V gene. As DNA, the CDR3 is TGCGCCAGCAGCTTGAGGGGTAGCACCGGGGAGCTGTTTTTT. It translates to CASSLRGSTGELFF.

J is TRBJ1-2 and V is TRBV5-4, with a weak D call TRBD1 (6 bases). This CDR3 spans 14 amino acids. Trimming took off 4 bases at V and 4 bases at J, with 14 bases between the two ends. Germline lookup yields CDR1 SGHNT and CDR2 YYREEE (reference sequence). CDR3 amino acids: CASSQQGRSYGYTF. CDR3 in DNA: TGTGCCAGCAGCCAACAGGGAAGAAGCTATGGCTACACCTTC.

This chain links TRBV6-1 with TRBJ2-7; D gene uncertain. Germline CDR1 and CDR2: MNHNS and SASEGT. V was shortened by 1 base and J by 2 bases, with 3 bases between the two germline ends. The CDR3 has 12 residues. The CDR3 nucleotides are TGTGCCAGCAGTGAAGGGCCCTACGAGCAGTACTTC. Protein sequence: CASSEGPYEQYF.

The chain combines TRBV18 with TRBJ2-2, with D perhaps matching TRBD2 (6 bases). Germline CDR1 is KGHSH and CDR2 is LQKENI. V gave up 2 bases and J gave up 0 bases, with 7 bases separating them. The length of the CDR3 is 15 residues. CDR3 amino acids: CASSPSGANTGELFF. DNA for the CDR3: TGTGCCAGCTCACCATCGGGGGCGAACACCGGGGAGCTGTTTTTT. Supplemented by reference TRBV18 and TRBJ2-2, the full variable domain reads NAGVMQNPRHLVRRRGQEARLRCSPMKGHSHVYWYRQLPEEGLKFMVYLQKENIIDESGMPKERFSAEFPKEGPSILRIQQVVRGDSAAYFCASSPSGANTGELFFGEGSRLTVL.

J is TRBJ1-1 and V is TRBV30; a possible D gene is TRBD1 (5 bases). The V gene's germline CDR1 is GTSNPN and CDR2 SVGIG (reference sequence). The CDR3 contains 12 residues. V dropped 3 bases and J dropped 1 base, with 6 bases sitting between them. CDR3 nucleotides: TGTGCCTGGAGCAGGGCGAACACTGAAGCTTTCTTT. It yields the protein CAWSRANTEAFF.

The chain combines TRBV7-9 with TRBJ1-2; D gene unclear. Germline lookup yields CDR1 SEHNR and CDR2 FQNEAQ (reference sequence). Trimming pared 3 bases from V and 3 bases from J, leaving 8 bases between. This CDR3 contains 13 residues. For the CDR3, the DNA is TGTGCCAGCAGCTTGGTCGGGGACTATGGCTACACCTTC. It translates to CASSLVGDYGYTF.

The chain is built from TRBV25-1 and TRBJ2-3, with 8 bases matching TRBD2. The germline V gene has CDR1 MGHDK and CDR2 SYGVNS. CDR3 length: 15 residues. V lost 6 bases and J lost 5; bases outside the gene matches: 10. CDR3 sequence: CASSEGLAGLDTQYF. The DNA for the CDR3 is TGTGCCAGCAGCGAGGGGCTAGCGGGTTTAGATACGCAGTATTTT.

This chain connects TRBV5-1 to TRBJ1-2; unclear D gene. The length of the CDR3 is 13 residues. Germline CDR1 SGHRS, CDR2 YFSETQ. V was pared by 5 bases and J by 3 bases, with 11 bases between. CDR3 sequence: CASRAGVYYGYTF. The CDR3 coding sequence is TGCGCCAGCAGGGCGGGCGTCTACTATGGCTACACCTTC.

The chain is built from TRBV5-1 and TRBJ2-6, with D perhaps given as TRBD1 or TRBD2 (5 bases each). The ends were cut back, 0 bases at V and 4 bases at J, with 5 bases in the middle. Germline V lookup: CDR1 SGHRS, CDR2 YFSETQ. This CDR3 is built from 14 residues. CDR3 nucleotides: TGCGCCAGCAGCTTGGGGGACGGGGCCAACGTCCTGACTTTC. Its protein is CASSLGDGANVLTF. Combining the CDR3 with reference TRBV5-1 and TRBJ2-6 gives the whole variable domain KAGVTQTPRYLIKTRGQQVTLSCSPISGHRSVSWYQQTPGQGLQFLFEYFSETQRNKGNFPGRFSGRQFSNSRSEMNVSTLELGDSALYLCASSLGDGANVLTFGAGSRLTVL.

J is TRBJ1-2 and V is TRBV2; D is uncertain. Trimming removed 8 bases at V and 0 bases at J, with 13 bases between. Germline CDR1 reads SNHLY; CDR2 reads FYNNEI. The CDR3 length is 14 residues. The CDR3 here is CASAARISNYGYTF. The CDR3 bases are TGTGCCAGCGCGGCCAGGATCTCTAACTATGGCTACACCTTC.

The chain employs TRBV7-3 and TRBJ2-3; possibly TRBD1 for D (6 bases). The CDR3 extends over 17 amino acids. With 4 bases removed from V and 1 base from J, the gap between germline ends came to 18 bases. Germline CDR1 SGHTA, CDR2 FQGTGA. CDR3 DNA sequence: TGTGCCAGCAGCTCCGACCCACAGGGTTCCGGCACAGATACGCAGTATTTT. Its protein is CASSSDPQGSGTDTQYF.

This chain joins TRBV7-9 and TRBJ2-2; the D call may be TRBD1 or TRBD2 (7 bases each). The CDR3 contains 16 residues. With 7 bases removed from V and 0 bases from J, the gap between germline ends came to 15 bases. From germline, CDR1 is SEHNR and CDR2 FQNEAQ (reference sequence). The CDR3 sequence: CASTPTGRANTGELFF. CDR3 coding DNA: TGTGCCAGCACCCCGACAGGGAGGGCGAACACCGGGGAGCTGTTTTTT.